A selection of T cell receptor beta chains follows, all from one sample in a study of human T cells and chemical hapten exposure. A single record per CDR3 protein comes from TCRdb applying MiXCR to the RACE reads. The sample holds around 120,000 distinct CDR3 sequences, approximately 15% seen once. Sequences were derived from whole blood, sampled in connection with sensitization to the hapten diphenylcyclopropenone (DPC). The receptors were sampled from a man younger than 30 with alopecia areata. Some clones in this sample may be carry-over from other donors' samples. Each CDR3 is given with its conserved first and last residue. The D gene is left open where the match is weak.

>TRBV10-3|TRBJ2-3|-|12
CAISESRDTQYF
>TRBV28|TRBJ2-7|-|10
CASGQIEQYF
>TRBV6-6|TRBJ1-5|-|13
CASSYDRNQPQHF
>TRBV11-3|TRBJ2-3|-|12
CASSLRTGRQYF
>TRBV29-1|TRBJ1-5|-|10
CSVGVQPQHF
>TRBV11-2|TRBJ2-2|-|15
CASSLVQGDTGELFF
>TRBV7-9|TRBJ2-1|-|14
CASRLTWLINEQFF
>TRBV5-1|TRBJ2-7|-|15
CASSLGGQSSYEQYF
>TRBV6-2/TRBV6-3|TRBJ1-6|-|14
CASSPITGSSPLHF
>TRBV15|TRBJ1-1|TRBD1|17
CATSRGAGTGKDTEAFF
>TRBV29-1|TRBJ1-2|-|11
CSVAGGHGYTF
>TRBV7-2|TRBJ2-2|-|19
CASSFGQGFVGHRTGELFF
>TRBV18|TRBJ1-1|-|15
CASSPQGTQNTEAFF
>TRBV7-3|TRBJ2-2|TRBD2|17
CASSLRTSLLFDGELFF
>TRBV2|TRBJ1-1|TRBD1|16
CASRGTGGLRYTEAFF
>TRBV9|TRBJ2-7|-|14
CASSPWVSSYEQYF
>TRBV24-1|TRBJ2-1|-|16
CATSDFAGVSYNEQFF
>TRBV18|TRBJ1-1|-|15
CASSLGGTENTEAFF
>TRBV3-1|TRBJ2-2|-|14
CASSRSANTGELFF
>TRBV7-9|TRBJ1-1|-|12
CASSLEVTEAFF
>TRBV3-1|TRBJ2-7|-|14
CASSQVDGADEQYF
>TRBV7-9|TRBJ1-1|-|12
CASRSEGTEAFF
>TRBV7-3|TRBJ2-2|-|14
CASSLTGWTGELFF
>TRBV11-2|TRBJ1-1|-|16
CASSPLAKGRLTEAFF
>TRBV3-1|TRBJ2-1|TRBD2|15
CASSQDAGVGNEQFF
>TRBV4-2|TRBJ1-2|-|13
CASSQTDSRGYTF
>TRBV7-9|TRBJ2-1|TRBD1|14
CASTLQGPYNEQFF
>TRBV20-1|TRBJ2-7|-|12
CSARVTGHEQYF
>TRBV9|TRBJ2-2|-|11
CASGGTGELFF
>TRBV11-1|TRBJ1-2|-|13
CASSPGTHYGYTF
>TRBV28|TRBJ2-2|-|13
CASKFSPTGELFF
>TRBV4-3|TRBJ1-6|TRBD1|16
CASSREGGPIGSPLHF
>TRBV18|TRBJ2-1|-|15
CASSLGVSSYNEQFF
>TRBV29-1|TRBJ2-1|-|12
CSGAKARDEQFF
>TRBV15|TRBJ1-3|-|15
CATSRAGTTRNTIYF
>TRBV6-5|TRBJ2-2|-|12
CASSYDGGELFF
>TRBV7-6|TRBJ2-6|-|17
CASSPQGRLSGANVLTF
>TRBV6-2/TRBV6-3|TRBJ2-7|TRBD1|12
CASRRQGHEQYF
>TRBV6-5|TRBJ1-5|-|14
CASSRPGGNQPQHF
>TRBV7-9|TRBJ1-1|-|16
CASSLGMGPSNTEAFF
>TRBV6-2/TRBV6-3|TRBJ2-1|TRBD2|17
CASSYSPAGGVYNEQFF
>TRBV4-3|TRBJ2-3|TRBD1|16
CASIPPGQGATDTQYF
>TRBV6-2/TRBV6-3|TRBJ1-1|-|14
CASSYSMQGTEAFF
>TRBV6-4|TRBJ2-2|-|15
CASSLGYPNTGELFF
>TRBV6-2/TRBV6-3|TRBJ2-2|-|14
CASKGVLNTGELFF
>TRBV5-4|TRBJ2-7|-|15
CASSLSQGIPHEQYF
>TRBV12-5|TRBJ1-4|-|17
CASTTGPPLPHNEKLFF
>TRBV19|TRBJ1-2|-|12
CASKDSYYGYTF
>TRBV20-1|TRBJ1-4|-|15
CSATPLQATNEKLFF
>TRBV7-2|TRBJ2-5|-|15
CASSLDGQLQETQYF
>TRBV5-1|TRBJ2-7|-|14
CASSLGGLSFEQYF
>TRBV12-3/TRBV12-4|TRBJ1-2|-|14
CASSTTIANYGYTF
>TRBV11-3|TRBJ2-5|-|13
CASSQGRQETQYF
>TRBV6-6|TRBJ2-1|TRBD2|14
CASSYMAGGDEQFF
>TRBV7-8|TRBJ2-5|-|12
CASSLPQETQYF